This T cell receptor (beta chain) was captured in a study of cytomegalovirus exposure and HLA in healthy donors. In the study overall: Within the Caucasian-associated ancestry cluster were around 80% of the approximately 400 genotyped donors.

Overall study results and limits: 16,951 TCR beta sequences were associated with HLA alleles at 0.05 false discovery rate in a later analysis. By a later analysis, the bulk of CMV-associated TCR beta chains appeared HLA-restricted.

Primers included in the PCR were 60 Vbeta and 13 Jbeta primers. Libraries were prepared by immunoSEQ multiplex PCR; TCRdb keeps only in-frame clonotypes and omits some of them. The repertoire holds some 180,000 clones, with 82% as singletons. Per the germline V gene, CDR1 is MDHEN and CDR2 is SYDVKM. V lost 3 bases and J lost 1, with 9 bases in between. The CDR3 totals 14 residues. Comments on this clone: Its antigen is not identified.

The chain has TRBV28 and TRBJ1-1; no definite D call. This receptor was identified in a man aged 35-49 years in good health and CMV-seronegative. Sequences were obtained from PBMCs. The CDR3 here is CASSLVQRNTEAFF. CDR3 nucleotide sequence: TGTGCCAGCAGTTTGGTACAGAGGAACACTGAAGCTTTCTTT.